The subject of this entry is one T cell receptor beta chain. The antigen is unknown. The entry originates in a study of cytomegalovirus exposure and HLA in healthy donors. Primers included in the PCR were 60 Vbeta and 13 Jbeta primers. Repertoires were generated with immunoSEQ multiplex PCR, while TCRdb's copy carries only in-frame clones and drops some. The table shows roughly 150,000 clones, with around 68% occurring only once. Per germline, CDR1 SGHTA and CDR2 FQGTGA. The CDR3 contains 16 residues. The V end was cut by 1 base, the J end by 0 bases, with 10 bases between. Study conclusions and caveats: What a later analysis reportedly showed was that an Asian-associated ancestry cluster had fewer N-insertions than the approximately 720-donor mean.

Material: PBMCs. The clonotype originates from a man aged 25-45 years in good health and CMV-seropositive. The chain recombines TRBV7-3 with TRBJ2-1; possibly TRBD2 for D (6 bases). CDR3 bases: TGTGCCAGCAGCTTAATGCGGGACTCCTCCTACAATGAGCAGTTCTTC. Protein sequence: CASSLMRDSSYNEQFF.